This passage covers 5 T cell receptor beta chains from one sample sequenced in a study of Ad26.COV2.S vaccination and SARS-CoV-2 variants. As to treatment: some 20 received Ad26.COV2.S at low or high dose, single or two shots; 5 received placebo; per-sample allocation not given. The investigators took samples on day 63 after the first vaccine or placebo injection. TCRdb keeps only in-frame clones here, not all; method: immunoSEQ multiplex PCR. This sample has 400,000 to 450,000 clones, with around 91% found just once. Sequenced material: peripheral blood, taken in a trial of Ad26.COV2.S vaccine versus placebo. These receptors all stem from a person between 18 and 65 years old who received the Ad26.COV2.S COVID-19 vaccine or a placebo.

The chain carries TRBV19 and TRBJ2-2, with 10 bases matching TRBD1. This CDR3 is built from 14 residues. Per germline, CDR1 LNHDA and CDR2 SQIVND (reference sequence). Trimming removed 5 bases from V and 6 bases from J; junction bases left unmatched: 3. CDR3 in DNA: TGTGCCAGTAGTGGGACAGGGGTGGCCGGGGAGCTGTTTTTT. Protein: CASSGTGVAGELFF.

For the CDR3, the DNA is TGTGCCAGCAGCCCCTCGGGCGAGGAGTTCTTC. This encodes CASSPSGEEFF. The chain employs TRBV7-8 and TRBJ2-1; no definite D call. CDR1 is SGHVS, CDR2 FQNEAQ, per germline. This CDR3 spans 11 amino acids. V dropped 5 bases and J dropped 14 bases, with 13 bases sitting between them.

This clone is a singleton in its sample. This chain links TRBV6-6 with TRBJ2-1, with D perhaps matching TRBD2 (5 bases). The germline V gene has CDR1 MNHNY and CDR2 SVGAGI (reference sequence). Trimming cost V 5 bases and J 2 bases, with 16 bases left between them. The length of the CDR3 is 16 residues. The CDR3 bases are TGTGCCAGCAGTCCAATGAGCGGACCACCCTACAATGAGCAGTTCTTC. As protein: CASSPMSGPPYNEQFF.

This chain uses TRBV28 with TRBJ2-7; 8 positions match TRBD1. Germline V gene sequence: CDR1 MDHEN, CDR2 SYDVKM. V was pared by 7 bases and J by 0 bases, with 11 bases of the junction left unmatched. The CDR3 extends over 16 amino acids. The DNA for the CDR3 is TGTGCCAGCACTCCCCGAGGGACAGGCGGCTCCTACGAGCAGTACTTC. As protein: CASTPRGTGGSYEQYF.

The chain joins TRBV5-4 to TRBJ2-3; tentatively, D is TRBD1 (5 bases). Trimming cost V 6 bases and J 6 bases, with 11 bases left between them. From germline, CDR1 is SGHNT and CDR2 YYREEE (reference sequence). The CDR3 length is 12 residues. In nucleotides, the CDR3 is TGTGCCAGCACCGACACAGGTGATACGCAGTATTTT. The encoded protein is CASTDTGDTQYF.